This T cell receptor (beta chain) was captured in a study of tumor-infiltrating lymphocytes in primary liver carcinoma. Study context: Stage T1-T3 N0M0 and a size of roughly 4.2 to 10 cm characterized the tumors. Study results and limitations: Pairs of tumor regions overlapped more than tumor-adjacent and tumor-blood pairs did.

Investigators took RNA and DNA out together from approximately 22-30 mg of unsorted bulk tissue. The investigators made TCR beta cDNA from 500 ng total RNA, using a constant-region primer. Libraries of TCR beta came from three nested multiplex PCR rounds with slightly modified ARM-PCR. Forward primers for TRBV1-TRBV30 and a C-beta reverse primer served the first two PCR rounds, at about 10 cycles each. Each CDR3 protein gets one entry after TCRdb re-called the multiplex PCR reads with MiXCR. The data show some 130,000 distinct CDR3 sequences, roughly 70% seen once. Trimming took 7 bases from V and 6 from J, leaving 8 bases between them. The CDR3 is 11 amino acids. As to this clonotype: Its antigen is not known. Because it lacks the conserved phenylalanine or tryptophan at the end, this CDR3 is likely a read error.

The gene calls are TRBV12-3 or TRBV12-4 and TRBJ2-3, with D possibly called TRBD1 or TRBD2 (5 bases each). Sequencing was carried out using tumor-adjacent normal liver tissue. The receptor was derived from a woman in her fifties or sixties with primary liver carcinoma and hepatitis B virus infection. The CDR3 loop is CASNWGDTQYS. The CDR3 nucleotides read TGTGCCAGCAATTGGGGGGATACGCAGTATTCT.